Below, one T cell receptor beta chain is given with its context. These data originate in a study of blood T cell repertoires in COVID-19. Germline V gene data show CDR1 as SEHNR and CDR2 as FQNEAQ (reference sequence). The CDR3 extends over 12 amino acids. Trimming stripped 1 base from V and 8 bases from J, with 8 bases between. The protocol was immunoSEQ multiplex PCR, while the TCRdb copy is restricted to in-frame clones and leaves out a portion. In the table there are 190,000 or so clones, around four fifths of which are singletons. This sequence joins TRBV7-9 and TRBJ1-1, with D uncertain. This TCR came from a man between 40 and 49 years old who had recovered from COVID-19. The sample consisted of PBMCs or T cells enriched from blood (not recorded which). CDR3 sequence: CASSLVREEAFF. The CDR3 DNA reads TGTGCCAGCAGCTTAGTTCGGGAGGAAGCTTTCTTT.